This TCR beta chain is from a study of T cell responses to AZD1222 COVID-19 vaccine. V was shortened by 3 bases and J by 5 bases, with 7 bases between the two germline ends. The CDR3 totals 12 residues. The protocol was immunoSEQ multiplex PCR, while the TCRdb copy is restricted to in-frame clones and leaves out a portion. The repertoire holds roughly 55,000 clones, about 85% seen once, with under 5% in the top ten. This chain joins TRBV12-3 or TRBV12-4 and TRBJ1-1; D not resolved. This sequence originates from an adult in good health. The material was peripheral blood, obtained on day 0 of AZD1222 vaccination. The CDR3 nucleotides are TGTGCCAGCAGTTTTGAAGGGACTGAAGCTTTCTTT. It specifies CASSFEGTEAFF.